A selection of T cell receptor beta chains follows, all from one sample in a study of T cells in Graves' hyperthyroidism and ophthalmopathy. TCRdb independently ran MiXCR on the multiplex PCR reads; one entry per CDR3 protein. The sample yields around 540,000 distinct CDR3 sequences, around 16% seen once. Sequenced input: blood. These TCRs come from a woman aged 25 to 39 with Graves' ophthalmopathy. The CDR3 runs from the conserved cysteine through the conserved F or W. Fields, in order: CDR3 length, D gene, clone size, V gene, J gene, CDR3 protein, CDR3 DNA. D genes are given only for firm matches. Clone sizes are given selectively: once, few, many, or a class where the clone is expanded.

16	-	-	TRBV27	TRBJ2-3	CASRGEGAGVTDTQYF	TGTGCCAGCAGGGGGGAGGGGGCGGGAGTCACAGATACGCAGTATTTT
14	-	few	TRBV7-3	TRBJ2-6	CASSSSAGANVLTF	TGTGCCAGCAGCTCATCGGCTGGGGCCAACGTCCTGACTTTC
19	TRBD2	few	TRBV5-1	TRBJ2-7	CASSLTPGLAGGGTYEQYF	TGCGCCAGCAGCTTGACTCCGGGACTAGCGGGGGGCGGGACCTACGAGCAGTACTTC
17	-	few	TRBV4-3	TRBJ2-2	CASSPILYGANTGELFF	TGCGCCAGCAGCCCAATACTGTACGGAGCGAACACCGGGGAGCTGTTTTTT
14	TRBD1	-	TRBV20-1	TRBJ2-3	CSAPDRGSTDTQYF	TGCAGTGCGCCGGACAGGGGCTCCACAGATACGCAGTATTTT
13	-	many	TRBV5-1	TRBJ2-7	CASSLASDYEQYF	TGCGCCAGCAGCTTGGCATCCGACTACGAGCAGTACTTC
15	-	many	TRBV18	TRBJ2-1	CASSLDLGAYNEQFF	TGTGCCAGCTCACTGGACCTAGGGGCCTACAATGAGCAGTTCTTC
13	TRBD1	once	TRBV2	TRBJ1-2	CASSRGQGLGYTF	TGTGCCAGCAGTCGGGGACAGGGTCTCGGCTACACCTTC
14	TRBD1	many	TRBV20-1	TRBJ2-2	CSAKGQGASGELFF	TGCAGTGCTAAGGGACAGGGGGCTTCCGGGGAGCTGTTTTTT
13	-	-	TRBV7-9	TRBJ1-1	CASSKEANTEAFF	TGTGCCAGCAGCAAAGAAGCGAACACTGAAGCTTTCTTT
13	-	many	TRBV9	TRBJ2-7	CASSRTDSYEQYF	TGTGCCAGCAGCCGGACGGATTCCTACGAGCAGTACTTC
17	TRBD1	many	TRBV28	TRBJ1-1	CASSLLRTGVFDTEAFF	TGTGCCAGCAGTTTATTACGTACAGGGGTTTTCGACACTGAAGCTTTCTTT
18	-	few	TRBV28	TRBJ2-6	CASSDPGHSMAGANVLTF	TGTGCCAGCAGCGATCCGGGACACTCTATGGCCGGGGCCAACGTCCTGACTTTC
11	-	many	TRBV2	TRBJ2-3	CASSEADTQYF	TGTGCCAGCAGTGAAGCAGATACGCAGTATTTT
13	-	many	TRBV2	TRBJ2-5	CASSERVTETQYF	TGTGCCAGCAGTGAAAGGGTCACAGAGACCCAGTACTTC
18	TRBD1	many	TRBV5-1	TRBJ2-1	CASSLISPGQGAINEQFF	TGCGCCAGCAGCCTGATATCCCCGGGACAGGGGGCAATCAATGAGCAGTTCTTC
14	TRBD1	few	TRBV7-9	TRBJ1-2	CVSRGISGVYGYTF	TGTGTCAGCAGGGGGATCTCGGGCGTCTATGGCTACACCTTC
14	-	many	TRBV3-1	TRBJ1-1	CASSQWIVDTEAFF	TGTGCCAGCAGCCAATGGATAGTGGACACTGAAGCTTTCTTT
13	-	many	TRBV20-1	TRBJ2-7	CSAPRTASYEQYF	TGCAGTGCTCCTCGGACAGCCTCCTACGAGCAGTACTTC
14	-	few	TRBV27	TRBJ2-3	CASSDRKNTDTQYF	TGTGCCAGCAGTGACAGGAAGAACACAGATACGCAGTATTTT
12	-	many	TRBV5-5	TRBJ2-7	CASSFTTVEQYF	TGTGCCAGCAGCTTTACAACGGTCGAGCAGTACTTC
15	-	many	TRBV20-1	TRBJ1-1	CSASGVTAWNTEAFF	TGCAGTGCTAGTGGGGTGACAGCGTGGAACACTGAAGCTTTCTTT
12	-	many	TRBV2	TRBJ2-7	CASSEEGYEQYF	TGTGCCAGCAGTGAAGAGGGATACGAGCAGTACTTC
17	TRBD2	-	TRBV4-3	TRBJ2-3	CASSQFETSGITDTQYF	TGCGCCAGCAGCCAGTTCGAGACTAGCGGGATTACAGATACGCAGTATTTT
15	TRBD1	-	TRBV27	TRBJ2-5	CASSLGTGVDETQYF	TGTGCCAGCAGTCTCGGGACAGGGGTCGATGAGACCCAGTACTTC
12	-	many	TRBV19	TRBJ2-2	CASYRGRGELFF	TGTGCCAGTTATAGAGGACGGGGGGAGCTGTTTTTT
16	TRBD2	many	TRBV28	TRBJ2-3	CGTATGREPRADTQYF	TGTGGCACAGCCACCGGGCGGGAGCCTAGAGCAGATACGCAGTATTTT
15	TRBD1	-	TRBV28	TRBJ1-5	CASSLVDRGLGPQHF	TGTGCCAGCAGTTTAGTAGACAGGGGGCTTGGGCCCCAGCATTTT
13	-	many	TRBV2	TRBJ2-7	CASSQSDSARQYF	TGTGCCAGCAGTCAATCGGACAGCGCCAGACAGTACTTC
15	-	many	TRBV29-1	TRBJ2-5	CSFGLGTHLQETQYF	TGCAGCTTCGGCCTGGGGACACACCTTCAAGAGACCCAGTACTTC
14	TRBD1	many	TRBV11-3	TRBJ2-7	CASSRDSGMSEQYF	TGTGCCAGCAGCCGGGACAGTGGAATGAGCGAGCAGTACTTC
11	-	many	TRBV7-9	TRBJ2-5	CAGGRTETQYF	TGTGCCGGAGGGCGGACAGAGACCCAGTACTTC